The rows below give T cell receptor beta chains drawn from one sample of a study of human T cells and chemical hapten exposure. One entry per CDR3 protein, called by TCRdb with MiXCR from the RACE reads. The data show tens of thousands of distinct CDR3 sequences, roughly a tenth seen once. The sample in question was whole blood, obtained in connection with sensitization to the hapten diphenylcyclopropenone (DPC). These TCRs come from a woman between 40 and 55 years old with alopecia areata. Some clones in this sample may be carry-over from other donors' samples. Both conserved end residues are part of each CDR3. Fields, in order: CDR3 length, V gene, D gene, J gene, clone size, CDR3 protein, CDR3 DNA. D genes are given only for firm matches. Size tells how often a clone was seen (once, few, many) or the class of an expanded clone, and some rows leave it out.

length: 15; V: TRBV20-1; D: TRBD2; J: TRBJ2-2; size: few; CDR3: CSARDSGASSGELFF; DNA: TGCAGTGCTAGAGATAGCGGGGCGAGTTCCGGGGAGCTGTTTTTT
length: 12; V: TRBV7-9; D: -; J: TRBJ2-1; size: few; CDR3: CASSLRLDEQFF; DNA: TGTGCCAGCAGCTTAAGGCTGGATGAGCAGTTCTTC
length: 13; V: TRBV19; D: -; J: TRBJ2-7; size: -; CDR3: CAVGTGAAYEQYF; DNA: TGTGCCGTGGGGACGGGGGCGGCCTACGAGCAGTACTTC
length: 14; V: TRBV4-2; D: -; J: TRBJ2-1; size: many; CDR3: CASSQADRSNEQFF; DNA: TGTGCCAGCAGCCAAGCCGATAGGTCCAATGAGCAGTTCTTC
length: 16; V: TRBV7-8; D: TRBD1; J: TRBJ2-3; size: many; CDR3: CASSLGQLPSTDTQYF; DNA: TGTGCCAGCAGCCTGGGACAGCTCCCTAGCACAGATACGCAGTATTTT
length: 13; V: TRBV6-6; D: -; J: TRBJ1-5; size: few; CDR3: CASTERGKEPQHF; DNA: TGTGCCAGCACCGAAAGGGGAAAGGAGCCCCAGCATTTT
length: 15; V: TRBV7-2; D: -; J: TRBJ2-1; size: once; CDR3: CASSPLSTLYNEQFF; DNA: TGTGCCAGCAGCCCACTCTCAACCCTTTACAATGAGCAGTTCTTC
length: 13; V: TRBV3-1; D: -; J: TRBJ2-5; size: many; CDR3: CASSRGADGTQYF; DNA: TGTGCCAGCAGCCGCGGGGCAGACGGCACCCAGTACTTC
length: 15; V: TRBV20-1; D: TRBD1; J: TRBJ2-7; size: many; CDR3: CSARLGTVVGYEQYF; DNA: TGCAGTGCTAGATTGGGGACAGTGGTGGGCTACGAGCAGTACTTC
length: 13; V: TRBV20-1; D: -; J: TRBJ1-2; size: -; CDR3: CSAAPGRDYGYTF; DNA: TGCAGTGCCGCTCCCGGGAGGGACTATGGCTACACCTTC
length: 13; V: TRBV2; D: -; J: TRBJ1-1; size: many; CDR3: CASSAELNTEAFF; DNA: TGTGCCAGCAGTGCCGAGTTGAACACTGAAGCTTTCTTT
length: 15; V: TRBV10-3; D: -; J: TRBJ2-7; size: -; CDR3: CAISERRGVSYEQYF; DNA: TGTGCCATCAGTGAAAGAAGGGGGGTCTCCTACGAGCAGTACTTC
length: 15; V: TRBV11-2; D: TRBD1; J: TRBJ2-2; size: -; CDR3: CASSPGQINTGELFF; DNA: TGTGCCAGCAGCCCGGGACAGATAAACACCGGGGAGCTGTTTTTT
length: 11; V: TRBV2; D: -; J: TRBJ1-2; size: many; CDR3: CASSEGYGYTF; DNA: TGTGCCAGCAGTGAGGGGTATGGCTACACCTTC
length: 14; V: TRBV3-1; D: -; J: TRBJ1-5; size: -; CDR3: CASSQARGDQPQHF; DNA: TGTGCCAGCAGCCAAGCCCGAGGGGATCAGCCCCAGCATTTT
length: 13; V: TRBV4-1; D: TRBD1; J: TRBJ1-3; size: many; CDR3: CASSPPGQGEVNF; DNA: TGCGCCAGCAGCCCACCGGGACAGGGAGAGGTGAATTTT
length: 14; V: TRBV7-3; D: -; J: TRBJ2-6; size: -; CDR3: CASSLNSGANVLTF; DNA: TGTGCCAGCAGCTTAAACTCTGGGGCCAACGTCCTGACTTTC
length: 16; V: TRBV7-2; D: -; J: TRBJ2-4; size: few; CDR3: CASSREAGRGKNIQYF; DNA: TGTGCCAGCAGCCGAGAAGCAGGGAGAGGCAAAAACATTCAGTACTTC
length: 14; V: TRBV4-1; D: TRBD2; J: TRBJ2-2; size: many; CDR3: CASSRGLAGGELFF; DNA: TGCGCCAGCAGCCGAGGACTAGCGGGCGGGGAGCTGTTTTTT
length: 17; V: TRBV25-1; D: TRBD1; J: TRBJ2-7; size: many; CDR3: CASSEQPSGTGGHEQYF; DNA: TGTGCCAGCAGTGAACAGCCCTCCGGGACAGGGGGTCACGAGCAGTACTTC
length: 16; V: TRBV4-2; D: -; J: TRBJ1-1; size: -; CDR3: CASSQGPETGPTEAFF; DNA: TGTGCCAGCAGCCAAGGGCCCGAGACAGGACCCACTGAAGCTTTCTTT
length: 16; V: TRBV11-2; D: -; J: TRBJ2-1; size: many; CDR3: CASSSPKAARDNEQFF; DNA: TGTGCCAGCAGCTCCCCAAAAGCGGCGAGGGACAATGAGCAGTTCTTC
length: 17; V: TRBV7-2; D: -; J: TRBJ1-1; size: many; CDR3: CASSLKGGMFRNTEAFF; DNA: TGTGCCAGCAGCTTAAAGGGAGGCATGTTTCGGAACACTGAAGCTTTCTTT
length: 17; V: TRBV7-9; D: TRBD2; J: TRBJ2-3; size: many; CDR3: CASSLVDAGGGTDTQYF; DNA: TGTGCCAGCAGCTTAGTCGACGCGGGGGGAGGCACAGATACGCAGTATTTT
length: 15; V: TRBV2; D: -; J: TRBJ1-4; size: medium-sized; CDR3: CASSEMGKTNEKLFF; DNA: TGTGCCAGCAGTGAAATGGGGAAGACTAATGAAAAACTGTTTTTT
length: 13; V: TRBV5-1; D: -; J: TRBJ2-1; size: few; CDR3: CASSREGFGEQFF; DNA: TGCGCCAGCAGCCGGGAAGGATTTGGTGAGCAGTTCTTC
length: 13; V: TRBV7-9; D: -; J: TRBJ2-7; size: many; CDR3: CASSPPGGYEQYF; DNA: TGTGCCAGCAGCCCGCCAGGAGGGTACGAGCAGTACTTC
length: 15; V: TRBV12-3/TRBV12-4; D: -; J: TRBJ1-6; size: many; CDR3: CASSPWDSYNSPLHF; DNA: TGTGCCAGCAGCCCCTGGGACTCCTATAATTCACCCCTCCACTTT
length: 14; V: TRBV20-1; D: -; J: TRBJ2-3; size: many; CDR3: CSARENSGTDTQYF; DNA: TGCAGTGCTAGAGAAAACAGCGGCACAGATACGCAGTATTTT